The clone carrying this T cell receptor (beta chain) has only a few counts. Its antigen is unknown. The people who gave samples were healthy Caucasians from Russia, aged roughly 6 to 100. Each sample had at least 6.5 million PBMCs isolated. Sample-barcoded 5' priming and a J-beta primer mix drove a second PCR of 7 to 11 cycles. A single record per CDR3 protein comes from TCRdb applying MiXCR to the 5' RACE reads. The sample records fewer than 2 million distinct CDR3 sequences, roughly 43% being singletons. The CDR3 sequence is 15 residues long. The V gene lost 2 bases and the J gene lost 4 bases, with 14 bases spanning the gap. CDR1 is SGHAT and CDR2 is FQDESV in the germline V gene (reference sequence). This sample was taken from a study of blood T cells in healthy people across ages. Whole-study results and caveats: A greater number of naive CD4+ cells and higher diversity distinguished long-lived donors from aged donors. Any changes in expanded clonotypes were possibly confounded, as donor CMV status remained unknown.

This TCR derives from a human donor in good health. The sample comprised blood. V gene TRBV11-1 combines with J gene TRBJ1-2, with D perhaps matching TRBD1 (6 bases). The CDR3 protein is CASSLLGDIPYGYTF. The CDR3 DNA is TGTGCCAGCAGCTTACTAGGGGACATTCCCTATGGCTACACCTTC.